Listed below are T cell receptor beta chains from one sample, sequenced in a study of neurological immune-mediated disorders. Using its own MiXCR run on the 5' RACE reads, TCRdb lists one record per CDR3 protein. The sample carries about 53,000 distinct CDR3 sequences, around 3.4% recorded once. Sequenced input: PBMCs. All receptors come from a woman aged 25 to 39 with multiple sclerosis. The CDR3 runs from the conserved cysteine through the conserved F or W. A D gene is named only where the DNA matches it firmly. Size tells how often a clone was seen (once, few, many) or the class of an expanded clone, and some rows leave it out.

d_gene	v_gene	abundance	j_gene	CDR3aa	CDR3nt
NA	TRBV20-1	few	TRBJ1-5	CSASNSGQPQNF	TGCAGTGCTTCTAACTCGGGTCAGCCCCAGAATTTT
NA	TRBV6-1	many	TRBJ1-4	CASSVHTTNEKLFF	TGTGCCAGCAGTGTACATACGACTAATGAAAAACTGTTTTTT
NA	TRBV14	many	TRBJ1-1	CASSARFANTEAFF	TGTGCCAGCAGCGCCCGATTTGCGAACACTGAAGCTTTCTTT
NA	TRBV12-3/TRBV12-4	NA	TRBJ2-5	CASSLGGIGKETQYF	TGTGCCAGCAGCCTTGGGGGCATAGGGAAAGAGACCCAGTACTTC
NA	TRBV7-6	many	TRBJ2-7	CASSLNRGYEQYF	TGTGCCAGCAGCTTAAATCGTGGGTACGAGCAGTACTTC
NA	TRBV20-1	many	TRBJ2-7	CSASRQGIRTYEQYF	TGCAGTGCTAGTAGGCAGGGGATTAGGACCTACGAGCAGTACTTC
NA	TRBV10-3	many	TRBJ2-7	CAISLGSYEQYF	TGTGCCATCAGCCTGGGGTCCTACGAGCAGTACTTC
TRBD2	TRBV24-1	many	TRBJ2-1	CATSGGGGSSGLSSYNEQFF	TGTGCCACCAGTGGTGGCGGAGGGAGTAGCGGGCTGAGCTCCTACAATGAGCAGTTCTTC
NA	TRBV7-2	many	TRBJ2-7	CASSLGAGLTYEQYF	TGTGCCAGCAGCTTAGGGGCGGGCTTAACCTACGAGCAGTACTTC
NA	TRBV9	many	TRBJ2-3	CASSVAGAGTDTQYF	TGTGCCAGCAGCGTAGCGGGAGCTGGCACAGATACGCAGTATTTT
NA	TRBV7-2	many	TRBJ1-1	CASSLRANTEAFF	TGTGCCAGCAGCTTAAGGGCGAACACTGAAGCTTTCTTT
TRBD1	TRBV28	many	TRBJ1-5	CASSPRTGSGWSQPQHF	TGTGCCAGCAGTCCACGGACAGGGAGCGGATGGAGTCAGCCCCAGCATTTT